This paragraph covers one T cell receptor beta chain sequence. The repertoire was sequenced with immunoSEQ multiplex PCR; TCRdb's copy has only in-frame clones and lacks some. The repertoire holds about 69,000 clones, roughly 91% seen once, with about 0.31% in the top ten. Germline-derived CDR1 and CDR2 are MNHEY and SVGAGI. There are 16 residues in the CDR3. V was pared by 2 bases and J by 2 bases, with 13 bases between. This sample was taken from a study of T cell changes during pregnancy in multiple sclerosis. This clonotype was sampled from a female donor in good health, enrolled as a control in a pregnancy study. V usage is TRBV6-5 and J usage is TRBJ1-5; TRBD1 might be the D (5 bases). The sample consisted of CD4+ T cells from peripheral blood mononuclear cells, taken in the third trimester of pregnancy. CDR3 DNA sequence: TGTGCCAGCAGTTACCCCGGCCAAGGGGGCAATCAGCCCCAGCATTTT. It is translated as CASSYPGQGGNQPQHF.